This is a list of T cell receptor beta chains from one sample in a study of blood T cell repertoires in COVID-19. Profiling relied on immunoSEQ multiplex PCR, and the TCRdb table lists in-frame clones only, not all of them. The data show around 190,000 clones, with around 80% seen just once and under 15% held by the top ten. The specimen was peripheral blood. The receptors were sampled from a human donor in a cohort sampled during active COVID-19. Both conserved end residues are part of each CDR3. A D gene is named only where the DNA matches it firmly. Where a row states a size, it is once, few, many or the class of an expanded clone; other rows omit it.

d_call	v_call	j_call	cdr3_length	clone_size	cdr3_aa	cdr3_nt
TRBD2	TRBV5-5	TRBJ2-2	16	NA	CASSLWTSGSFGELFF	TGTGCCAGCAGCCTGTGGACTAGCGGGAGTTTCGGGGAGCTGTTTTTT
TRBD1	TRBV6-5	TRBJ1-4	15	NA	CASSPAGGSFEKLFF	TGTGCCAGCAGTCCCGCAGGGGGATCTTTTGAAAAACTGTTTTTT
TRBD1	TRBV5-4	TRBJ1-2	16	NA	CASSWGQRSQPYGYTF	TGTGCCAGCAGCTGGGGACAGCGGTCCCAACCCTATGGCTACACCTTC
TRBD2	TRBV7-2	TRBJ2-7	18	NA	CASSLGGLAGGNLYEQYF	TGTGCCAGCAGCCTTGGCGGACTAGCGGGAGGGAATCTCTACGAGCAGTACTTC
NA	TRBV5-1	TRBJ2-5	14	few	CASSLGTPGETQYF	TGCGCCAGCAGCTTGGGGACGCCGGGGGAGACCCAGTACTTC
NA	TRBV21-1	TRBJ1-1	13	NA	CATEDSMNTEAFF	TGTGCCACCGAGGACAGCATGAACACTGAAGCTTTCTTT
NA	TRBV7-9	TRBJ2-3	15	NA	CASSLIGLVTDTQYF	TGTGCCAGCAGCTTAATAGGACTTGTCACAGATACGCAGTATTTT
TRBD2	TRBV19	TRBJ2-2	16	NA	CASSTSGSWDTGELFF	TGTGCCAGTAGCACTAGCGGGAGTTGGGATACCGGGGAGCTGTTTTTT
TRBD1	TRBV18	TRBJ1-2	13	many	CASSRDSNYGYTF	TGTGCCAGCTCACGGGACAGCAACTATGGCTACACCTTC
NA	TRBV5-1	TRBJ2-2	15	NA	CASSLAPANTGELFF	TGCGCCAGCAGCTTGGCCCCAGCGAACACCGGGGAGCTGTTTTTT
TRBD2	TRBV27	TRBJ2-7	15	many	CASSSLGASGDEQYF	TGTGCCAGCAGTTCCCTCGGCGCTAGCGGGGACGAGCAGTACTTC
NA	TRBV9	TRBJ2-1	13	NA	CASRRDLIHEQFF	TGTGCCAGCCGGCGGGATCTTATTCATGAGCAGTTCTTC
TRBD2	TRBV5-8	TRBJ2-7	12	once	CASSLPGLVSSF	TGTGCCAGCAGCTTACCGGGACTAGTAAGCTCGTTC
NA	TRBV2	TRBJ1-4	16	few	CASRPVGMGEIEKLFF	TGTGCCAGCAGACCCGTCGGGATGGGAGAGATTGAAAAACTGTTTTTT
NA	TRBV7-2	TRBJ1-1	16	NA	CASSLIAGRMNTEAFF	TGTGCCAGCAGCTTAATCGCAGGCCGGATGAACACTGAAGCTTTCTTT
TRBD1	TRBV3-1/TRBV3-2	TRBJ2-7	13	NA	CASRPGTGFEQYF	TGTGCCAGCAGACCCGGGACAGGGTTCGAGCAGTACTTC
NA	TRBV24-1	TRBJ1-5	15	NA	CATSDSQGGNQPQHF	TGTGCCACCAGTGACTCACAGGGTGGCAATCAGCCCCAGCATTTT
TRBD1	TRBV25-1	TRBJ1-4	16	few	CASSALGQGDNEKLFF	TGTGCCAGCAGTGCACTCGGACAGGGAGATAATGAAAAACTGTTTTTT
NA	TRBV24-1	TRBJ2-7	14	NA	CATSSGPPLYEQYF	TGTGCCACCTCGAGCGGGCCCCCCCTCTACGAGCAGTACTTC
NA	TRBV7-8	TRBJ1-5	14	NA	CASSSWTVNQPQHF	TGTGCCAGCAGCTCCTGGACTGTTAATCAGCCCCAGCATTTT
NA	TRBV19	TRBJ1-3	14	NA	CASSIVAAGNTIYF	TGTGCCAGTAGTATTGTTGCAGCTGGAAACACCATATATTTT
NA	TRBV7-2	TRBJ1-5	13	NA	CASSLPGYQPQHF	TGTGCCAGCAGCTTACCAGGTTATCAGCCCCAGCATTTT
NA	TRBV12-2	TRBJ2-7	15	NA	CASRLAPGLTYEQYF	TGTGCAAGTCGCTTAGCGCCGGGACTGACTTACGAGCAGTACTTC
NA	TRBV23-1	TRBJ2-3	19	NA	CASSQPKGRAHAGTDTQYF	TGCGCCAGCAGTCAACCAAAAGGCAGGGCCCATGCAGGCACAGATACGCAGTATTTT
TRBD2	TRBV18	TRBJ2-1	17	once	CASSILAGAGRYNEQFF	TGTGCCAGCTCAATACTAGCGGGAGCTGGAAGGTACAATGAGCAGTTCTTC
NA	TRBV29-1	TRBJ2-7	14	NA	CSVVVGQGGYEQYF	TGCAGCGTTGTAGTGGGCCAGGGAGGCTACGAGCAGTACTTC
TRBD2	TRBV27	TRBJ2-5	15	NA	CASSSLREARETQYF	TGTGCCAGCAGTTCTCTTCGGGAGGCCAGGGAGACCCAGTACTTC
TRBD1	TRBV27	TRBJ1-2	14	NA	CASSPTGGGYGYTF	TGTGCCAGCAGTCCGACAGGGGGCGGCTATGGCTACACCTTC
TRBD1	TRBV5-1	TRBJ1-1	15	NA	CASSVPGTGNTEAFF	TGCGCCAGCAGCGTGCCCGGGACAGGGAACACTGAAGCTTTCTTT
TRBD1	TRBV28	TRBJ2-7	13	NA	CASRGRGQYEQYF	TGTGCCAGCCGAGGCAGGGGGCAGTACGAGCAGTACTTC
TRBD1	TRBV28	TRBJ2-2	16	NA	CASSLYRQGRTGELFF	TGTGCCAGCAGTTTATACAGACAGGGTAGGACCGGGGAGCTGTTTTTT
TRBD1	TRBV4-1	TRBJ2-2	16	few	CASSQEQGDHTGELFF	TGCGCCAGCAGCCAAGAGCAGGGGGACCACACCGGGGAGCTGTTTTTT
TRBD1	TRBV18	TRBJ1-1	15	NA	CASSSTGGRNTEAFF	TGTGCCAGCTCATCTACAGGGGGCAGGAACACTGAAGCTTTCTTT
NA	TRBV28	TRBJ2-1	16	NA	CASSLTWVGGYNEQFF	TGTGCCAGCAGCCTCACTTGGGTGGGGGGTTACAATGAGCAGTTCTTC
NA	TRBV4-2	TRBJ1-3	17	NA	CASSLLTQGDSGNTIYF	TGTGCCAGCAGCCTCCTAACTCAGGGTGACTCTGGAAACACCATATATTTT
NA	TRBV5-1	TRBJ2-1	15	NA	CASSLQSGNWNEQFF	TGCGCCAGCAGCTTGCAAAGCGGAAACTGGAATGAGCAGTTCTTC
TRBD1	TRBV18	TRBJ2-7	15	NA	CASSPQGQSSYEQYF	TGTGCCAGCTCACCCCAGGGACAGAGCTCCTACGAGCAGTACTTC
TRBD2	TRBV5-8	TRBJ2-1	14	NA	CASSLGLAGNEQFF	TGTGCCAGCAGCTTGGGACTAGCGGGCAATGAGCAGTTCTTC
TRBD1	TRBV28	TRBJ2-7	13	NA	CASRGTGTYEQYF	TGTGCCAGCAGGGGGACAGGGACCTACGAGCAGTACTTC
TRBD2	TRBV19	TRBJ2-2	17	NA	CASTKTLRGSDTGELFF	TGTGCCAGTACCAAGACCCTTCGCGGGAGTGACACCGGGGAGCTGTTTTTT
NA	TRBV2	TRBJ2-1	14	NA	CASSESRVVDEQFF	TGTGCCAGCAGTGAGAGCAGGGTGGTTGATGAGCAGTTCTTC
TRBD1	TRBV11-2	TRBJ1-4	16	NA	CASSRRGTGVYEKLFF	TGTGCCAGCAGCCGGAGGGGGACAGGGGTATATGAAAAACTGTTTTTT
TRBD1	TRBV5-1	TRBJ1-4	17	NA	CASSLGGGARTNEKLFF	TGCGCCAGCAGCTTGGGAGGGGGCGCACGAACTAATGAAAAACTGTTTTTT
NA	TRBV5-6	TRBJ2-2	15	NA	CASSLGPYYPGELFF	TGTGCCAGCAGCTTGGGACCATACTACCCCGGGGAGCTGTTTTTT
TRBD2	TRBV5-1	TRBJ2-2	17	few	CASSLGTSGRNTGELFF	TGCGCCAGCAGCTTGGGAACTAGCGGGAGGAACACCGGGGAGCTGTTTTTT
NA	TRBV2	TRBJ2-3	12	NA	CASTSYTDTQYF	TGTGCCAGCACGTCTTACACAGATACGCAGTATTTT
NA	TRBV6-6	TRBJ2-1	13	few	CAGAESSYNEQFF	TGTGCCGGGGCGGAGAGCTCCTACAATGAGCAGTTCTTC
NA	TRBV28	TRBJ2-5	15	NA	CASSSAPRGLETQYF	TGTGCCAGCAGTTCCGCCCCCAGGGGTTTGGAGACCCAGTACTTC
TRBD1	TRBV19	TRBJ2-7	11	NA	CASGQGHEQYF	TGTGCCAGTGGACAGGGCCACGAGCAGTACTTC
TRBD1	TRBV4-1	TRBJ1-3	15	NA	CASSLGQGDRNTIYF	TGCGCCAGCAGCCTGGGACAGGGAGACAGAAACACCATATATTTT
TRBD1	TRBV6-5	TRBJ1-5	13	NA	CATLGTGNQPQHF	TGTGCCACTCTGGGGACAGGTAATCAGCCCCAGCATTTT
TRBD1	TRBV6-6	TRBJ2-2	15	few	CASYGDRGRPGELFF	TGTGCCAGCTATGGGGACAGGGGGAGACCCGGGGAGCTGTTTTTT
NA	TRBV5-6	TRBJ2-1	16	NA	CASSPETGTTYNEQFF	TGTGCCAGCAGCCCGGAAACCGGGACAACTTACAATGAGCAGTTCTTC
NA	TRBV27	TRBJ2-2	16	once	CASSPNGGRSAGELFF	TGTGCCAGCAGTCCGAACGGAGGGAGGTCGGCCGGGGAGCTGTTTTTT
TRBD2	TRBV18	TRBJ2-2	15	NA	CASSPGAGGTGELFF	TGTGCCAGCTCACCAGGAGCGGGAGGCACCGGGGAGCTGTTTTTT